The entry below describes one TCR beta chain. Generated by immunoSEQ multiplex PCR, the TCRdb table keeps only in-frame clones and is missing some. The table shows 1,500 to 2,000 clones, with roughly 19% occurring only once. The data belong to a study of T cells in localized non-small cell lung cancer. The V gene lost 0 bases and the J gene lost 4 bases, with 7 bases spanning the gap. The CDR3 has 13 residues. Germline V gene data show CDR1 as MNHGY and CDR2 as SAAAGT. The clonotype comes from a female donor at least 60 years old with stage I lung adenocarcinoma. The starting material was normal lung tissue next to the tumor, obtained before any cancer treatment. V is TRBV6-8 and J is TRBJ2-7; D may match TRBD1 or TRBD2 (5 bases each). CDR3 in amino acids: CASSYSEGYEQYF. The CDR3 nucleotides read TGTGCCAGCAGTTACTCAGAGGGGTACGAGCAGTACTTC.